The clone carrying this TCR beta chain was seen a few times. Its antigen is not identified. Unique molecular identifiers had been added to the TCR beta cDNA libraries. There were roughly 0.9 to 10 million T cells, and about 500,000 cDNA molecules came from them. One entry per CDR3 protein, called by TCRdb with MiXCR from the PCR reads. This table has some 500,000 distinct CDR3 sequences, roughly 45% appearing once. Per germline, CDR1 SGHTA and CDR2 FQGNSA. The CDR3 has 19 residues. The V and J ends lost 6 bases and 0 bases, in that order; junction bases with no gene match: 13. This sample was included in a study of post-analysis software for immune sequencing data. Looking at the study overall: Clinical courses comprised relapsing-remitting, secondary progressive and progressive-relapsing multiple sclerosis. Broader study findings: Clustering by F measure revealed strong co-clustering among samples prepared together in one batch. Versus controls, multiple sclerosis patients showed significantly lower diversity (normalized Chao1). Compared with controls, patients had more of about five TRBV segments, including TRBV5-6, TRBV5-1 and TRBV20-1.

The source is a girl between 10 and 17 years old with multiple sclerosis. Sequencing used blood. The J gene is TRBJ2-4, the V gene TRBV7-2; 11 nucleotides align to TRBD1. The CDR3 DNA is TGTGCCAGCAGTTCCGGGACAGGGGGGAAAAGACTAGCCAAAAACATTCAGTACTTC. Its protein product is CASSSGTGGKRLAKNIQYF. Supplemented by reference TRBV7-2 and TRBJ2-4, the full variable domain reads GAGVSQSPSNKVTEKGKDVELRCDPISGHTALYWYRQSLGQGLEFLIYFQGNSAPDKSGLPSDRFSAERTGGSVSTLTIQRTQQEDSAVYLCASSSGTGGKRLAKNIQYFGAGTRLSVL.